This T cell receptor beta chain was captured in a study of OX40 agonist ivuxolimab in advanced cancers. Between the trimmed V and J ends, which lost 7 bases and 4 bases, there was a span of 14 bases. Germline CDR1 LNHDA, CDR2 SQIVND (reference sequence). This CDR3 is 14 amino acids long. The method was immunoSEQ multiplex PCR; TCRdb's version includes in-frame clones alone and lacks a portion of them. The sample lists approximately 70,000 clones, about 77% seen once, with 1.5% to 2% in the top ten. The source of this sequence is an adult with an advanced solid tumor such as melanoma, head and neck, liver or kidney cancer. The chain carries TRBV19 and TRBJ1-3; perhaps TRBD1 as D (6 bases). The specimen comprised CD4+ or CD8+ T cells sorted from blood, sampled in a trial of the OX40 agonist ivuxolimab. CDR3 sequence: CASTTAGVGNTIYF. DNA for the CDR3: TGTGCCAGTACCACGGCAGGGGTCGGAAACACCATATATTTT. The whole variable domain, filled in from reference TRBV19 and TRBJ1-3, reads DGGITQSPKYLFRKEGQNVTLSCEQNLNHDAMYWYRQDPGQGLRLIYYSQIVNDFQKGDIAEGYSVSREKKESFPLTVTSAQKNPTAFYLCASTTAGVGNTIYFGEGSWLTVV.